This T cell receptor beta chain was captured in a study of T-cell memory formation after mild COVID-19. TCRdb re-analysed the 5' RACE reads in MiXCR, keeping a single row per CDR3 protein. The sample contains fewer than 400,000 distinct CDR3 sequences, more than 15% of which appear only once. Study outcomes and limitations: A balance of CD4 and CD8 characterized clones contracting day 15 to 85, whereas later expanders leaned CD4+. Of the contracting clones, CD4+ ones lay mainly in CM and EM, and CD8+ ones in EMRA.

This clonotype occurred a few times. Its antigen is not known. The TCR comes from a man younger than 35 who had mild COVID-19 (a few samples of this study predate the infection). Cell type and time point are not known. Sample: PBMCs or a T cell subset sorted from them (not recorded which).

The CDR3 here is CASSLALGDSNQPQHF. CDR3 in DNA: TGTGCCAGCAGCTTAGCGCTAGGGGACAGCAATCAGCCCCAGCATTTT. The chain carries TRBV7-9 and TRBJ1-5, with a weak D call TRBD1 (5 bases). Trimming took off 0 bases at V and 1 base at J, with 10 bases between the two ends. The germline gives CDR1 SEHNR, CDR2 FQNEAQ (reference sequence). The CDR3 loop spans 16 amino acids.